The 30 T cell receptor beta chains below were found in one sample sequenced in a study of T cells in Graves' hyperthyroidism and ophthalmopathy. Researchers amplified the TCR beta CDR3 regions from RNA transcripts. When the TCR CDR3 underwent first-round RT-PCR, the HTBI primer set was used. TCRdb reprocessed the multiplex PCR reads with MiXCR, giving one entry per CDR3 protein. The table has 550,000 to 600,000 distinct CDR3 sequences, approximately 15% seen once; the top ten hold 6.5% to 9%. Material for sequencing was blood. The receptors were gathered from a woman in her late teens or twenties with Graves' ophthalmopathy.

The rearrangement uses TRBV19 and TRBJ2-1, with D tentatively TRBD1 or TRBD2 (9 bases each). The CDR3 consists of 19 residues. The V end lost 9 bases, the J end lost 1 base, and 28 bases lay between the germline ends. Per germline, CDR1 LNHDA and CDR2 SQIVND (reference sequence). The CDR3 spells CASTGGLAGGGGSYNEQFF. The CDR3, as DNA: TGTGCCAGCACAGGGGGCTTGGCGGGAGGGGGTGGATCCTACAATGAGCAGTTCTTC.

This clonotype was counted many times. The CDR3 reads CSARPTSGDYNEQFF. In nucleotides, the CDR3 is TGCAGTGCCCGACCGACTAGCGGGGATTACAATGAGCAGTTCTTC. This chain uses TRBV20-1 with TRBJ2-1; 11 positions match TRBD2. CDR1 and CDR2 (germline): DFQATT, SNEGSKA (reference sequence). With V trimmed by 6 bases and J by 4 bases, 8 bases remained unmatched. CDR3 length: 15 amino acids.

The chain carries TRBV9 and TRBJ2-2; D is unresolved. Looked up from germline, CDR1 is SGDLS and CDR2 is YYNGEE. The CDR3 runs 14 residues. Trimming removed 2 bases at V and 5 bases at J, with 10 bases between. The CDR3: CASSVDRRTGELFF. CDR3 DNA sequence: TGTGCCAGCAGCGTCGACCGAAGGACCGGGGAGCTGTTTTTT.

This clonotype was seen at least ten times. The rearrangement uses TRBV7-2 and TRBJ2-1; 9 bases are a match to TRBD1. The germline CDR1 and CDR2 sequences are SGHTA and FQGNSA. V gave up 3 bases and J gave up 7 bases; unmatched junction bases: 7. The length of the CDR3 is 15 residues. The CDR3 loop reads CASSFSGTGRNEQFF. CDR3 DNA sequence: TGTGCCAGCAGCTTCTCCGGGACAGGGCGGAATGAGCAGTTCTTC.

Written as DNA, the CDR3 is TGTGCCAGCAGTGACTCCCCTCCAGGGTTCCCTGGGGCCAACGTCCTGACTTTC. Protein product: CASSDSPPGFPGANVLTF. V usage is TRBV6-4 and J usage is TRBJ2-6, with D tentatively TRBD1 (5 bases). Looked up from germline, CDR1 is MRHNA and CDR2 is SNTAGT. The V gene lost 0 bases and the J gene lost 2 bases, with 14 bases spanning the gap. This CDR3 comprises 18 residues.

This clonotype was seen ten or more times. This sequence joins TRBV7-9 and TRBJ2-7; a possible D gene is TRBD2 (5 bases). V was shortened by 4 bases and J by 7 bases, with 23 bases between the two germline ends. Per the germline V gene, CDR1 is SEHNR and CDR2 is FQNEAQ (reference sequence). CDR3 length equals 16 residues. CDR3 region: CASSSPGGRRPREQYF. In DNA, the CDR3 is TGTGCCAGCAGCTCCCCCGGAGGCAGACGCCCTAGGGAGCAGTACTTC.

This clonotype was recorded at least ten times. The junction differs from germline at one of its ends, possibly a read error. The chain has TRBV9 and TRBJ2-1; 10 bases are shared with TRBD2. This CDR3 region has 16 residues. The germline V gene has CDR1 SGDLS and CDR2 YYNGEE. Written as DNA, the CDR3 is TGTGCCAGCAGTGTAGGGCTAGCGGGGGTCTACAATGAGCAGTTCTTC. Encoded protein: CASSVGLAGVYNEQFF.

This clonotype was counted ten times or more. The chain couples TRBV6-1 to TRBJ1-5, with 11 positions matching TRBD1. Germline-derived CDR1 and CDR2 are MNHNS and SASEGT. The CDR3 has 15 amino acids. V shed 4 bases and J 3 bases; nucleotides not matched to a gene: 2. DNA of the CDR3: TGTGCCAGCAGTGGGACAGGGGGCCCCAATCAGCCCCAGCATTTT. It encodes CASSGTGGPNQPQHF.

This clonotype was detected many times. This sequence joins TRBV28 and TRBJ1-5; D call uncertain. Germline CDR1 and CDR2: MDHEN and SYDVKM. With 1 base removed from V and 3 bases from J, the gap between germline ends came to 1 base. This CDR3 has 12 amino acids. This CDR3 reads CASSLFNQPQHF. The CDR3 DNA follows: TGTGCCAGCAGTTTATTCAATCAGCCCCAGCATTTT. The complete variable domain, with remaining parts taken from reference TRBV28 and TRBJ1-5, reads DVKVTQSSRYLVKRTGEKVFLECVQDMDHENMFWYRQDPGLGLRLIYFSYDVKMKEKGDIPEGYSVSREKKERFSLILESASTNQTSMYLCASSLFNQPQHFGDGTRLSIL.

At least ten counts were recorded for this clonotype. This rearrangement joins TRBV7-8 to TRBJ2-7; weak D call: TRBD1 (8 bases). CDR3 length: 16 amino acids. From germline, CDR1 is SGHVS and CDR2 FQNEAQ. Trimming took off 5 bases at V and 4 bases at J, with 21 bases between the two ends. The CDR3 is CASSTGGGFRGYEQYF. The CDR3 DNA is TGTGCCAGCAGCACAGGGGGGGGGTTCCGAGGTTACGAGCAGTACTTC. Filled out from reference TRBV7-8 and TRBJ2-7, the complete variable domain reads GAGVSQSPRYKVAKRGQDVALRCDPISGHVSLFWYQQALGQGPEFLTYFQNEAQLDKSGLPSDRFFAERPEGSVSTLKIQRTQQEDSAVYLCASSTGGGFRGYEQYFGPGTRLTVT.

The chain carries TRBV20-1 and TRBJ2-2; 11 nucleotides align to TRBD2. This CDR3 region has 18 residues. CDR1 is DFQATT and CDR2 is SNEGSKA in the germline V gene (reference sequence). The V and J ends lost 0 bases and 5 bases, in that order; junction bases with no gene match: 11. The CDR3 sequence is CSARDPRLAGPGTGELFF. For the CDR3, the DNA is TGCAGTGCTAGAGATCCCAGACTAGCGGGACCCGGGACCGGGGAGCTGTTTTTT.

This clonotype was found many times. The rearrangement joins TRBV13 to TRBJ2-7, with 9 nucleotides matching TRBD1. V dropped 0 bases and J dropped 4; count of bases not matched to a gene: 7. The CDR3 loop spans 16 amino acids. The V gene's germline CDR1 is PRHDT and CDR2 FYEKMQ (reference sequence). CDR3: CASSLGGPGQGYEQYF. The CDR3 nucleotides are TGTGCCAGCAGCTTAGGGGGTCCGGGACAGGGTTACGAGCAGTACTTC.

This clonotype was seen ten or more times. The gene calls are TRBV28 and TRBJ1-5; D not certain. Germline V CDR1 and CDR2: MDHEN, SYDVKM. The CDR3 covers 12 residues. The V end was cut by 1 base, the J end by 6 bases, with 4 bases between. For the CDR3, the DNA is TGTGCCAGCAGTTTATCGGGTCAGCCCCAGCATTTT. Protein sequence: CASSLSGQPQHF.

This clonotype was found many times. The CDR3 region is CASSMTGAPYEQYF. The CDR3 coding sequence is TGTGCCAGCAGCATGACAGGGGCGCCCTACGAGCAGTACTTC. V is TRBV27 and J is TRBJ2-7; 8 bases align to TRBD1. The V segment lost 6 bases and the J segment 2 bases; nucleotides outside the gene matches: 6. Germline V gene data show CDR1 as MNHEY and CDR2 as SMNVEV (reference sequence). The CDR3 runs to 14 residues.

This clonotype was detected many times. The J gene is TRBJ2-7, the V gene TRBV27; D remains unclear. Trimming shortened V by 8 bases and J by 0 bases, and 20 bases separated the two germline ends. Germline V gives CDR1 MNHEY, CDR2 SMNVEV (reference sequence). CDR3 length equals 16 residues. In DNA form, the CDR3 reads TGTGCCAGCTGCTCTCAAACCGGGTTGATCTCCTACGAGCAGTACTTC. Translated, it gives CASCSQTGLISYEQYF.

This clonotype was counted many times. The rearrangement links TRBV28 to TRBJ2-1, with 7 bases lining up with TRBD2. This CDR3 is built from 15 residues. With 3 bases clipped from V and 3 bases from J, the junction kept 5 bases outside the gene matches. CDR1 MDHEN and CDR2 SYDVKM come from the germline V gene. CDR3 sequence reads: CASSFGSGGYNEQFF. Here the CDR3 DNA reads TGTGCCAGCAGTTTTGGGTCGGGAGGCTACAATGAGCAGTTCTTC.

CDR3 residues: CASAGTGLWEQYF. Here the CDR3 DNA reads TGTGCCAGCGCCGGGACAGGCCTGTGGGAGCAGTACTTC. The rearrangement links TRBV25-1 to TRBJ2-7; 8 positions match TRBD1. Germline V gene sequence: CDR1 MGHDK, CDR2 SYGVNS. The V and J ends lost 8 bases and 7 bases, in that order; junction bases with no gene match: 10. The CDR3 has 13 residues.

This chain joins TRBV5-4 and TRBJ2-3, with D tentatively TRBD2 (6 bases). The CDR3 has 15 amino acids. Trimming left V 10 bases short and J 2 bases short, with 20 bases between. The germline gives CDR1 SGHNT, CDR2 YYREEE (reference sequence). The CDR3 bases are TGTGCCGCACCCCCGGTGGGGGGTAACACAGATACGCAGTATTTT. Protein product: CAAPPVGGNTDTQYF.

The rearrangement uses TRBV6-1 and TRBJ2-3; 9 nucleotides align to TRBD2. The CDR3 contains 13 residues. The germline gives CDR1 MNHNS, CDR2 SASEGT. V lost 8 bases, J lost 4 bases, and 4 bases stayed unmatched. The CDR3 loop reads CASLAGSADTQYF. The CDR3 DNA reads TGTGCCAGCCTAGCGGGATCGGCAGATACGCAGTATTTT.

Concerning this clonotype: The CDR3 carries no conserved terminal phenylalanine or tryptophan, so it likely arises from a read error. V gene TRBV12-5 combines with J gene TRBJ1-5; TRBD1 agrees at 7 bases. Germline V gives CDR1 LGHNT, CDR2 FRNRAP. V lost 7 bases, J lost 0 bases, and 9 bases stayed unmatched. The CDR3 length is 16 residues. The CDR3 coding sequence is TGTGCTAGTGTTCCCGGGACAGATCATAGCAATCAGCCCCAGCATCTT. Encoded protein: CASVPGTDHSNQPQHL.

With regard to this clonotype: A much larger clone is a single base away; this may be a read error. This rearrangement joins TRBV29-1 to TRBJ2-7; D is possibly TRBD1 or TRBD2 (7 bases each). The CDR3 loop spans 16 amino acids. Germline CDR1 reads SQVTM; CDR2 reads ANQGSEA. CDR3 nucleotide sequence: TGCAGCGTTGGCCCGGGGCAGGGGGGGACCTCCTGCGAGCAGTACTTC. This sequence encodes CSVGPGQGGTSCEQYF.

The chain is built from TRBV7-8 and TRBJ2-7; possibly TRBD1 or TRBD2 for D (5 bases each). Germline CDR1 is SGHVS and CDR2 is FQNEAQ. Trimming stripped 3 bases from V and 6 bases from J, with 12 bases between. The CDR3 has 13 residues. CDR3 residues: CASSFQGESEQYV. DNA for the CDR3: TGTGCCAGCAGCTTTCAAGGGGAGAGCGAGCAGTACGTC.

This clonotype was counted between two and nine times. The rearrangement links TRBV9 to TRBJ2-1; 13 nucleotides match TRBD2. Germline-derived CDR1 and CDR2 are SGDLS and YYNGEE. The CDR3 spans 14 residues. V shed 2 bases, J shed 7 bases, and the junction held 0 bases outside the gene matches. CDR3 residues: CASSVTSGGNEQFF. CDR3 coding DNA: TGTGCCAGCAGCGTGACTAGCGGGGGGAATGAGCAGTTCTTC.

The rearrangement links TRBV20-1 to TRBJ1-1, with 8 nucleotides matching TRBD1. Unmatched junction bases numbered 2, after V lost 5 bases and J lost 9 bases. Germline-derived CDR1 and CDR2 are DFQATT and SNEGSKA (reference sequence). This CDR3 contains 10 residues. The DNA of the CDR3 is TGCAGTGCTCCAGGGGGCCAAGCTTTCTTT. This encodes CSAPGGQAFF.

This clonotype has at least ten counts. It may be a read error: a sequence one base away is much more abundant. The DNA for the CDR3 is TGTGCCAGCAGCTCCCCAAGCCAAGAGACCCAGTACTTC. This codes for CASSSPSQETQYF. V gene TRBV7-6 combines with J gene TRBJ2-5; D is undetermined. Trimming removed 4 bases from V and 1 base from J, with 7 bases in between. This CDR3 comprises 13 residues. Germline V CDR1 and CDR2: SGHVS, FNYEAQ.

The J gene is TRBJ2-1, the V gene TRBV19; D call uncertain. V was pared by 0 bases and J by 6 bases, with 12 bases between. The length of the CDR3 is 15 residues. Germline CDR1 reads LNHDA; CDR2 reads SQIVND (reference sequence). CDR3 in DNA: TGTGCCAGTAGTATAGATTTAATCCCTACCAATGAGCAGTTCTTC. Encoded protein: CASSIDLIPTNEQFF.

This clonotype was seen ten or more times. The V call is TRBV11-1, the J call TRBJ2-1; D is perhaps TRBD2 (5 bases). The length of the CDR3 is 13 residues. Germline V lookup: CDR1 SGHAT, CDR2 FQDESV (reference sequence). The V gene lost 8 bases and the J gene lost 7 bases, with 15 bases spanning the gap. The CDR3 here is CASELVIGNEQFF. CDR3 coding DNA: TGTGCCAGCGAACTAGTAATCGGGAATGAGCAGTTCTTC.

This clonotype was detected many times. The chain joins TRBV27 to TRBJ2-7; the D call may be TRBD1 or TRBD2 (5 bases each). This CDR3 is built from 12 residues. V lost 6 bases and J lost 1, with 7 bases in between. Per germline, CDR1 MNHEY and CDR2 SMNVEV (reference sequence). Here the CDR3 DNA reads TGTGCCAGCAGGGGGGTATCCTACGAGCAGTACTTC. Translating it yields CASRGVSYEQYF.

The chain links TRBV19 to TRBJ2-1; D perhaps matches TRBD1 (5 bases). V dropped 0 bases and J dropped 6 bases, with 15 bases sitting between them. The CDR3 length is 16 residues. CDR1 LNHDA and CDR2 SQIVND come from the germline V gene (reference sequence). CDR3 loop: CASSIDSAGWGNEQFF. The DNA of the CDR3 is TGTGCCAGTAGTATAGATTCGGCAGGGTGGGGCAATGAGCAGTTCTTC.

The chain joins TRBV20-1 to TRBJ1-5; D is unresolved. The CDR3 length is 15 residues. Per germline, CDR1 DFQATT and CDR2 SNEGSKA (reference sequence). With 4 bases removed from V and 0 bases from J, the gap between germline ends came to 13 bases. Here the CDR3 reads CSANSLSDSNQPQHF. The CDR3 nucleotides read TGCAGTGCTAACAGCCTATCAGATAGCAATCAGCCCCAGCATTTT.